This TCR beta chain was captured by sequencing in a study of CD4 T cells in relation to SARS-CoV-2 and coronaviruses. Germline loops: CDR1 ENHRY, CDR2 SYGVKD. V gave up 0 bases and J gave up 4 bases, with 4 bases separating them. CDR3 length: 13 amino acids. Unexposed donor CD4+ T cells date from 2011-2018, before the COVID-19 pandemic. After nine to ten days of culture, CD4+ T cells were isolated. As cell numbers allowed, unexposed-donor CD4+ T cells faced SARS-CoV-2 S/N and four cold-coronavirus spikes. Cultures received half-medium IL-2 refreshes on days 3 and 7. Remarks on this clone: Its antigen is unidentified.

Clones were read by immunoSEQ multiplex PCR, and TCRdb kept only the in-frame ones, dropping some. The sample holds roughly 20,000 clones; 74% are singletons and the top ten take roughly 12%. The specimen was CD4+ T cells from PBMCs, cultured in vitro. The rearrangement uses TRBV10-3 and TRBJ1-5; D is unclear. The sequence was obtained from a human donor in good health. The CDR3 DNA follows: TGTGCCATCAGTGAGTCCGGGAATCAGCCCCAGCATTTT. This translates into CAISESGNQPQHF.